This entry features one T cell receptor (beta chain) sequence. The record originates from a study of T cell changes during pregnancy in multiple sclerosis. Assay: immunoSEQ multiplex PCR; the TCRdb copy retains only in-frame clones and omits some. The table lists tens of thousands of clones, about 93% of them singletons. V lost 5 bases, J lost 5 bases, and 18 bases lay in between. The CDR3 runs 15 residues. CDR1 and CDR2 (germline): SGHAT, FQNNGV. The input for sequencing was peripheral blood, taken in the third trimester of pregnancy. This chain links TRBV11-2 with TRBJ2-5; maybe TRBD1 (6 bases). This clonotype was obtained from a female donor in good health, enrolled as a control in a pregnancy study. CDR3 in DNA: TGTGCCAGCAGCCCGGACGACAGGCTTGTCGAGACCCAGTACTTC. Its translation: CASSPDDRLVETQYF. Filled out from reference TRBV11-2 and TRBJ2-5, the complete variable domain reads EAGVAQSPRYKIIEKRQSVAFWCNPISGHATLYWYQQILGQGPKLLIQFQNNGVVDDSQLPKDRFSAERLKGVDSTLKIQPAKLEDSAVYLCASSPDDRLVETQYFGPGTRLLVL.